The 23 T cell receptor beta chains below come from one sample, sequenced in a study of cytomegalovirus exposure and HLA in healthy donors. Amplification used 60 Vbeta primers and 13 Jbeta primers. The assay was immunoSEQ multiplex PCR, and TCRdb's table has in-frame clones only and misses some. This sample's table reports 95,000 to 150,000 clones. The sequencing sample was made of PBMCs. The origin of the receptors is a man aged 18 to 29 in good health and CMV-seronegative.

V is TRBV9 and J is TRBJ2-5; 10 nucleotides align to TRBD1. Germline trimming cut 3 bases from V and 5 bases from J; bases unmatched to any gene: 10. The CDR3 consists of 16 residues. The germline V gene encodes CDR1 SGDLS and CDR2 YYNGEE. The CDR3 DNA reads as TGTGCCAGCAGCGAGGGAGGACAGGGGGGGCGGGAGACCCAGTACTTC. It is translated as CASSEGGQGGRETQYF.

V and J are TRBV25-1 and TRBJ2-5; D perhaps matches TRBD1 (6 bases). The J call may not be correct, given that the DNA end is closer to TRBJ2-7. The CDR3 is made up of 15 amino acids. From germline, CDR1 is MGHDK and CDR2 SYGVNS. The CDR3 region has the DNA TGTGCCAGCAGTGGGGGGAATAGGGGGTTGTACGAGCAGTACTTC. Its protein is CASSGGNRGLYEQYF.

This chain uses TRBV27 with TRBJ2-2, with TRBD1 identical over 9 bases. The V gene end was trimmed by 6 bases and the J gene end by 7 bases; junction bases not matched to a gene: 12. The CDR3 runs to 16 residues. Germline values: CDR1 MNHEY, CDR2 SMNVEV (reference sequence). The CDR3 reads CASRPLDRGNGGELFF. Written as DNA, the CDR3 is TGTGCCAGCAGGCCCCTGGACAGGGGCAATGGCGGGGAGCTGTTTTTT.

V gene TRBV7-9 combines with J gene TRBJ2-7; the match to TRBD2 covers 11 bases. The V gene end was trimmed by 5 bases and the J gene end by 3 bases; junction bases not matched to a gene: 3. The CDR3 covers 14 residues. The germline V gene encodes CDR1 SEHNR and CDR2 FQNEAQ (reference sequence). CDR3 DNA: TGTGCCAGCAGCCCTGGGACTAGCGGCTACGAGCAGTACTTC. Residues: CASSPGTSGYEQYF.

The chain carries TRBV2 and TRBJ1-1; 8 bases are a match to TRBD1. Germline CDR1 SNHLY, CDR2 FYNNEI. Germline trimming cut 6 bases from V and 3 bases from J; bases unmatched to any gene: 3. CDR3 length: 13 amino acids. CDR3 region: CASSAQGDTEAFF. The CDR3 nucleotides are TGTGCCAGCAGCGCACAGGGGGACACTGAAGCTTTCTTT.

The rearrangement links TRBV7-9 to TRBJ1-4, with TRBD1 matching over 11 bases. Germline V gene sequence: CDR1 SEHNR, CDR2 FQNEAQ (reference sequence). The CDR3 is 16 amino acids. V trimming: 6 bases; J trimming: 13 bases; junction bases outside the gene matches: 16. The DNA of the CDR3 is TGTGCCAGCAGGCCCACCGTCCGGACAGGGGGCGGCGGACTGTTTTTT. Protein: CASRPTVRTGGGGLFF.

The V call is TRBV5-1, the J call TRBJ2-5, with D possibly being TRBD1 (6 bases). The J call may be faulty, since TRBJ2-7 better matches the DNA end. The germline gives CDR1 SGHRS, CDR2 YFSETQ. CDR3 size: 13 residues. As DNA, the CDR3 is TGCGCCAGCAGCTTGGACAGGGCTTACGAGCAGTACTTC. Amino acids: CASSLDRAYEQYF.

To note about this clone: At one end, the junction sequence differs from germline, possibly due to a read error. The chain is built from TRBV7-9 and TRBJ2-1, with 10 bases lining up with TRBD2. The CDR3 runs 14 residues. Germline V gene data show CDR1 as SEHNR and CDR2 as FQNEAQ (reference sequence). The chain's CDR3 is CASSLAGVGGEQFF. For the CDR3, the DNA is TGTGCCAGCAGCCTAGCGGGAGTGGGGGGTGAGCAGTTCTTC.

The chain has TRBV5-1 and TRBJ1-5; possible D gene TRBD1, 5 bases. The germline CDR1 and CDR2 sequences are SGHRS and YFSETQ. V was cut by 4 bases and J by 7 bases, with 18 bases left in between. This CDR3 is built from 15 residues. In DNA form, the CDR3 reads TGCGCCAGCAGCCCCACCGGGGGGGTTGGGCAGCCCCAGCATTTT. This encodes CASSPTGGVGQPQHF. The variable domain in full, completed from reference TRBV5-1 and TRBJ1-5, reads KAGVTQTPRYLIKTRGQQVTLSCSPISGHRSVSWYQQTPGQGLQFLFEYFSETQRNKGNFPGRFSGRQFSNSRSEMNVSTLELGDSALYLCASSPTGGVGQPQHFGDGTRLSIL.

The V and J genes are TRBV19 and TRBJ1-2; no clear D. Trimming removed 3 bases from V and 8 bases from J, with 10 bases in between. The CDR3 extends over 12 amino acids. Germline assignment: CDR1 LNHDA and CDR2 SQIVND (reference sequence). CDR3 coding DNA: TGTGCCAGTAGTATGAGGGTCCTCGGCTACACCTTC. The encoded protein is CASSMRVLGYTF. Drawing the rest from reference TRBV19 and TRBJ1-2, the complete variable domain is DGGITQSPKYLFRKEGQNVTLSCEQNLNHDAMYWYRQDPGQGLRLIYYSQIVNDFQKGDIAEGYSVSREKKESFPLTVTSAQKNPTAFYLCASSMRVLGYTFGSGTRLTVV.

The chain recombines TRBV30 with TRBJ1-5; D is uncertain. The CDR3 is 12 residues long. Trimming removed 5 bases at V and 0 bases at J, with 5 bases between. Germline CDR1 GTSNPN, CDR2 SVGIG (reference sequence). The CDR3 reads CAWGPSNQPQHF. In nucleotides, the CDR3 is TGTGCCTGGGGCCCTAGCAATCAGCCCCAGCATTTT.

The V call is TRBV20-1, the J call TRBJ1-1; TRBD1 is a possible D gene (5 bases). This CDR3 has 11 amino acids. CDR1 is DFQATT and CDR2 is SNEGSKA in the germline V gene (reference sequence). V was trimmed by 8 bases and J by 1 base, leaving 8 bases between them. This chain's CDR3 is CSPRANTEAFF. CDR3 DNA sequence: TGCAGTCCCAGGGCGAACACTGAAGCTTTCTTT.

This chain uses TRBV4-1 with TRBJ2-1, with TRBD2 matching 9 bases. This CDR3 is built from 15 residues. V was clipped by 2 bases and J by 3 bases; unmatched bases: 2. The V gene's germline CDR1 is MGHRA and CDR2 YSYEKL. CDR3 sequence: CASSQLAGFYNEQFF. The CDR3 bases are TGCGCCAGCAGCCAACTAGCGGGATTCTACAATGAGCAGTTCTTC.

This chain uses TRBV28 with TRBJ2-3, with TRBD2 as a possible D gene (6 bases). This CDR3 contains 14 residues. From germline, CDR1 is MDHEN and CDR2 SYDVKM. Between the trimmed V and J ends, which lost 6 bases and 2 bases, there was a span of 12 bases. The CDR3 spells CASSRDFLTDTQYF. The CDR3 DNA sequence: TGTGCCAGCAGCAGGGACTTCCTCACAGATACGCAGTATTTT.

J is TRBJ1-4 and V is TRBV6-1; 9 positions match TRBD1. The CDR3 is made up of 15 amino acids. With 1 base clipped from V and 5 bases from J, the junction kept 2 bases outside the gene matches. Germline assignment: CDR1 MNHNS and CDR2 SASEGT. In nucleotides, the CDR3 is TGTGCCAGCAGTGAAGGGGACAGGGCAAATGAAAAACTGTTTTTT. It specifies CASSEGDRANEKLFF.

The chain recombines TRBV13 with TRBJ1-2; a weak D match, TRBD1 (5 bases). In germline, CDR1 is PRHDT, CDR2 FYEKMQ (reference sequence). The V gene lost 3 bases and the J gene lost 4 bases, with 12 bases spanning the gap. There are 14 residues in the CDR3. DNA for the CDR3: TGTGCCAGCAGCTTTGGCGACAGATCCTATGGCTACACCTTC. Translating it yields CASSFGDRSYGYTF.

The V call is TRBV29-1, the J call TRBJ1-2; 7 bases fit TRBD1. The CDR3 spans 14 residues. CDR1 and CDR2 (germline): SQVTM, ANQGSEA. Trimming cost V 3 bases and J 3 bases; bases outside gene matches: 7. CDR3 sequence reads: CSVESRGMDYGYTF. CDR3 coding DNA: TGCAGCGTTGAGTCCAGGGGGATGGACTATGGCTACACCTTC.

The chain links TRBV5-6 to TRBJ1-4, with TRBD1 matching 7 bases. V was pared by 4 bases and J by 2 bases, with 5 bases of the junction left unmatched. CDR1 SGHDT and CDR2 YYEEEE come from the germline V gene. CDR3 length equals 15 residues. The CDR3 here is CASSPTQGTNEKLFF. The CDR3 coding sequence is TGTGCCAGCAGCCCAACACAGGGGACTAATGAAAAACTGTTTTTT.

The V and J genes are TRBV27 and TRBJ1-6; D is unclear. Trimming took 3 bases from V and 0 from J, leaving 6 bases between them. Germline V gene sequence: CDR1 MNHEY, CDR2 SMNVEV (reference sequence). The CDR3 has 15 amino acids. The chain's CDR3 is CASSFEGSYNSPLHF. CDR3 in DNA: TGTGCCAGCAGTTTTGAGGGCTCCTATAATTCACCCCTCCACTTT.

V is TRBV28 and J is TRBJ2-2; the match to TRBD1 covers 9 bases. In germline, CDR1 is MDHEN, CDR2 SYDVKM. Trimming cost V 8 bases and J 7 bases; bases outside gene matches: 8. The CDR3 is 14 amino acids. This chain's CDR3 is CASRTGGGGGELFF. For the CDR3, the DNA is TGTGCCAGCCGCACAGGGGGCGGTGGCGGGGAGCTGTTTTTT.

CDR3 sequence: CASSLPRERNSPEAFF. The CDR3 bases are TGTGCCAGCAGCTTACCCCGGGAGAGAAACAGTCCGGAAGCTTTCTTT. V and J are TRBV7-8 and TRBJ1-1; D gene uncertain. This CDR3 is built from 16 residues. Trimming stripped 2 bases from V and 8 bases from J, with 21 bases between. Germline CDR1 and CDR2: SGHVS and FQNEAQ.

CDR3 sequence reads: CASSWTGQAYEQYF. In nucleotides, the CDR3 is TGCGCCAGCAGCTGGACCGGACAGGCCTACGAGCAGTACTTC. The V and J genes are TRBV5-1 and TRBJ2-7; 7 bases match TRBD1. This CDR3 is 14 amino acids long. Germline V CDR1 and CDR2: SGHRS, YFSETQ. The junction had 5 bases not matched to a gene; V was cut back by 3 bases and J by 2 bases.

Measured by frequency, this clone is medium-sized. V is TRBV6-5 and J is TRBJ1-4; D is perhaps TRBD1 (5 bases). The germline V and J ends were trimmed by 4 bases and 7 bases, with 13 bases remaining between them. The CDR3 consists of 14 residues. Germline V gene lookup returns CDR1 MNHEY and CDR2 SVGAGI. CDR3 sequence reads: CASSLRVQGEKLFF. CDR3 DNA sequence: TGTGCCAGCAGTTTGCGTGTGCAGGGTGAAAAACTGTTTTTT.